Below, 21 T cell receptor beta chains from the same sample are listed, as sequenced in a study of vaccination and CD4 T cells after COVID-19. Researchers used the Oncomine TCR Beta short-read assay to sequence DNA from cultured CD4+ T cells. TCRdb re-derived calls from the PCR reads in MiXCR, one entry per CDR3 protein. The table includes some 21,000 distinct CDR3 sequences, 45% to 50% detected once. Their recognized antigens are unknown. Sample treatment: approximately nine-day PBMC culture with coronavirus spike peptide pools or control peptides (ViraFEST assay). The specimen comprised CD4+ T cells from blood, cultured in vitro, sampled before SARS-CoV-2 vaccination. These receptors came from a human donor who had recovered from COVID-19.

The chain carries TRBV7-2 and TRBJ1-2, with a tentative D call TRBD1 (6 bases). This CDR3 contains 15 residues. The V end lost 4 bases, the J end lost 5 bases, and 17 bases lay between the germline ends. CDR1 is SGHTA, CDR2 FQGNSA, per germline. Written as DNA, the CDR3 is TGTGCCAGCAGCTATTTGCGGGACACCTCATATGGCTACACCTTC. Translated: CASSYLRDTSYGYTF.

This clonotype was counted a few times. V gene TRBV7-2 combines with J gene TRBJ2-3; D not certain. The ends were cut back, 1 base at V and 6 bases at J, with 2 bases in the middle. Germline V gene lookup returns CDR1 SGHTA and CDR2 FQGNSA. The CDR3 contains 11 residues. CDR3 protein: CASSLEDTQYF. In nucleotides, the CDR3 is TGTGCCAGCAGCTTAGAGGATACGCAGTATTTT.

Comments on this clonotype: The limits of the CDR3 on the DNA are not certain, so only TCRdb's listed CDR3 is given. The genes are TRBV7-8 and TRBJ2-2; TRBD2, the table's D call, lacks a check against the DNA. In germline, CDR1 is SGHVS, CDR2 FQNEAQ. The CDR3 length is 22 residues, termini included. This CDR3 is CASSFYICSAAPWLASTGELFF.

The gene calls are TRBV5-4 and TRBJ2-7; 9 bases agree with TRBD2. This CDR3 comprises 15 residues. After removal of 4 bases from V and 2 bases from J, the junction contained 7 bases not matched to a gene. Germline-derived CDR1 and CDR2 are SGHNT and YYREEE (reference sequence). CDR3 DNA sequence: TGTGCCAGCAGCCAATCTACTAGCGGGCCCTACGAGCAGTACTTC. Its protein product is CASSQSTSGPYEQYF. The full variable domain, with the rest looked up from reference TRBV5-4 and TRBJ2-7, is ETGVTQSPTHLIKTRGQQVTLRCSSQSGHNTVSWYQQALGQGPQFIFQYYREEENGRGNFPPRFSGLQFPNYSSELNVNALELDDSALYLCASSQSTSGPYEQYFGPGTRLTVT.

The J gene is TRBJ1-2, the V gene TRBV6-1, with D maybe TRBD1 (6 bases). The CDR3 spans 16 residues. Trimming removed 6 bases from V and 4 bases from J, with 21 bases in between. Germline assignment: CDR1 MNHNS and CDR2 SASEGT. Written as DNA, the CDR3 is TGTGCCAGCAGCGACGTGGGGGGGGCTGGAGTCTATGGCTACACCTTC. Translating gives CASSDVGGAGVYGYTF.

There are a few counts of this clonotype. The chain carries TRBV6-1 and TRBJ1-6, with D unresolved. The CDR3 has 12 residues. Germline V lookup: CDR1 MNHNS, CDR2 SASEGT. The V end was cut by 3 bases, the J end by 13 bases, with 10 bases between. The CDR3 coding sequence is TGTGCCAGCAGTGACGAGGCTAGGCCCCTCCACTTT. It is translated as CASSDEARPLHF.

Relative to its sample, this clonotype is large. The chain is built from TRBV19 and TRBJ1-5; no definite D call. Germline CDR1 reads LNHDA; CDR2 reads SQIVND (reference sequence). The V end lost 5 bases, the J end lost 3 bases, and 5 bases lay between the germline ends. The CDR3 extends over 12 amino acids. In nucleotides, the CDR3 is TGTGCCAGTAGTGTGGTCAATCAGCCCCAGCATTTT. It specifies CASSVVNQPQHF.

DNA of the CDR3: TGTGCCAGCAGCTTAGCCACGGGGTGGGATCAGCCCCAGCATTTT. Encoded protein: CASSLATGWDQPQHF. The chain recombines TRBV7-2 with TRBJ1-5, with D hard to call. Trimming pared 0 bases from V and 5 bases from J, leaving 11 bases between. There are 15 residues in the CDR3. The germline V gene encodes CDR1 SGHTA and CDR2 FQGNSA.

CDR3 bases: TGTGCCAGCAGCCCAAGGAATAATCAGCCCCAGCATTTT. Translating it yields CASSPRNNQPQHF. This chain uses TRBV12-3 or TRBV12-4 with TRBJ1-5, with D uncertain. V was shortened by 6 bases and J by 4 bases, with 10 bases between the two germline ends. The CDR3 totals 13 residues.

The chain couples TRBV7-9 to TRBJ2-1; D is uncertain. In germline, CDR1 is SEHNR, CDR2 FQNEAQ (reference sequence). Deletions cut 5 bases from V and 1 base from J, with 27 bases between. The CDR3 consists of 20 residues. Written as DNA, the CDR3 is TGTGCCAGCAGCCCCCGGTTGCGCCGTGGCTTGAGAAGGTCCTACAATGAGCAGTTCTTC. Its translation: CASSPRLRRGLRRSYNEQFF.

J is TRBJ2-2 and V is TRBV7-9; possibly TRBD2 for D (6 bases). The CDR3 spans 17 residues. Deletions cut 3 bases from V and 4 bases from J, with 18 bases between. Germline V gene lookup returns CDR1 SEHNR and CDR2 FQNEAQ (reference sequence). The CDR3 is CASSFSRRDRFTGELFF. The CDR3 DNA reads TGTGCCAGCAGCTTCTCCAGGAGGGATAGATTCACCGGGGAGCTGTTTTTT.

The chain combines TRBV7-2 with TRBJ2-1; the match to TRBD1 covers 7 bases. Trimming removed 4 bases from V and 5 bases from J; junction bases left unmatched: 5. The CDR3 runs to 14 residues. Germline V lookup: CDR1 SGHTA, CDR2 FQGNSA. As DNA, the CDR3 is TGTGCCAGCAGCTCCAGCAGGGGGAACAATGAGCAGTTCTTC. As protein: CASSSSRGNNEQFF.

The chain uses TRBV10-1 and TRBJ2-3, with D possibly being TRBD1 (6 bases). Looked up from germline, CDR1 is WNHNN and CDR2 is SYGVQD (reference sequence). Trimming removed 10 bases from V and 4 bases from J, with 18 bases in between. This CDR3 has 14 residues. The CDR3, as DNA: TGCGCCATTACACAGGGTGGGGGCGCAGATACGCAGTATTTT. It is translated as CAITQGGGADTQYF.

The chain employs TRBV11-3 and TRBJ2-7; TRBD1 agrees at 8 bases. CDR3 length: 14 amino acids. J lost 3 bases, V lost 3 bases, and 4 bases had no gene match. Germline CDR1 is SGHNT and CDR2 is YENEEA. The DNA of the CDR3 is TGTGCCAGCAGCTTGAGGACAGGGATCTACGAGCAGTACTTC. Translation: CASSLRTGIYEQYF.

In this sample, this clonotype turned up a few times. This chain joins TRBV15 and TRBJ2-7; no clear D. CDR3 length: 14 residues. Trimming removed 1 base from V and 0 bases from J, with 7 bases in between. Germline-derived CDR1 and CDR2 are LNHNV and YYDKDF (reference sequence). As DNA, the CDR3 is TGTGCCACCAGCAGAGGTCGGGTCTCCTACGAGCAGTACTTC. Translated, it gives CATSRGRVSYEQYF.

V gene TRBV6-1 combines with J gene TRBJ1-1; the match to TRBD1 covers 7 bases. The CDR3 loop spans 14 amino acids. Germline CDR1 MNHNS, CDR2 SASEGT. V shed 6 bases, J shed 2 bases, and the junction held 6 bases outside the gene matches. The CDR3 region is CASRPGQRNTEAFF. CDR3 bases: TGTGCCAGCAGACCGGGACAGAGAAACACTGAAGCTTTCTTT.

This chain uses TRBV27 with TRBJ2-7; D may be TRBD2 (6 bases). The V gene's germline CDR1 is MNHEY and CDR2 SMNVEV (reference sequence). Between the trimmed V and J ends, which lost 6 bases and 9 bases, there was a span of 18 bases. CDR3 length: 13 amino acids. The CDR3 DNA sequence: TGTGCCAGCAGAGGGACTGTTTTTACGGTGCAGTACTTC. It codes for CASRGTVFTVQYF.

The V and J genes are TRBV19 and TRBJ1-1; tentative D call: TRBD1 (5 bases). V lost 1 base and J 1 base, leaving 16 bases between the germline ends. CDR3 size: 17 residues. In germline, CDR1 is LNHDA, CDR2 SQIVND (reference sequence). CDR3 sequence reads: CASSIAPGRAKNTEAFF. CDR3 DNA sequence: TGTGCCAGTAGTATAGCCCCCGGCAGGGCGAAGAACACTGAAGCTTTCTTT.

The chain recombines TRBV27 with TRBJ1-6; D is unclear. V was cut by 6 bases and J by 7 bases, with 13 bases left in between. CDR3 length: 14 amino acids. Germline loops: CDR1 MNHEY, CDR2 SMNVEV (reference sequence). CDR3 sequence reads: CASRPVTGNSPLHF. The DNA of the CDR3 is TGTGCCAGCAGACCAGTAACGGGGAATTCACCCCTCCACTTT.

The V call is TRBV20-1, the J call TRBJ1-2, with D perhaps matching TRBD1 (5 bases). The CDR3 length is 14 residues. The V and J ends lost 1 base and 4 bases respectively, with 13 bases between them. CDR1 DFQATT and CDR2 SNEGSKA come from the germline V gene (reference sequence). CDR3 residues: CSARGQGNLYGYTF. Written as DNA, the CDR3 is TGCAGTGCTAGAGGGCAGGGAAACCTCTATGGCTACACCTTC.

In its sample, this clonotype was seen a few times. In DNA, the CDR3 is TGTGCCAGCAGCCCGATGGGGGGTAGGAATAATTCACCCCTCCACTTT. Translation gives CASSPMGGRNNSPLHF. J is TRBJ1-6 and V is TRBV7-2, with a weak D call TRBD1 (5 bases). Per the germline V gene, CDR1 is SGHTA and CDR2 is FQGNSA. The CDR3 totals 16 residues. The V end was cut by 5 bases, the J end by 5 bases, with 16 bases between.